A selection of T cell receptor beta chains follows, all from one sample in a study of cytomegalovirus exposure and HLA in healthy donors. Sequencing used immunoSEQ multiplex PCR; TCRdb keeps in-frame clones, though not all of them. The table has approximately 120,000 clones, roughly 70% seen once. The sequenced sample was PBMCs. These TCRs come from a man aged 25-40 years in good health and CMV-seronegative. Each CDR3 is given with its conserved first and last residue. D genes are given only for firm matches. Size tells how often a clone was seen (once, few, many) or the class of an expanded clone, and some rows leave it out.

V gene: TRBV7-2
D gene: NA
clone size: NA
J gene: TRBJ1-1
CDR3 DNA: TGTGCCAGCAGCCTGACACTTACCGAAGCTTTCTTT
CDR3 protein: CASSLTLTEAFF

V gene: TRBV29-1
D gene: NA
clone size: once
J gene: TRBJ1-2
CDR3 DNA: TGCAGCGTCGCCGTGGGGGGTGACTATGGCTACACCTTC
CDR3 protein: CSVAVGGDYGYTF

V gene: TRBV6-5
D gene: TRBD2
clone size: NA
J gene: TRBJ2-5
CDR3 DNA: TGTGCCAGCAGTTCCATAGCGGGAGCGGCAGAGACCCAGTACTTC
CDR3 protein: CASSSIAGAAETQYF

V gene: TRBV28
D gene: TRBD2
clone size: NA
J gene: TRBJ2-3
CDR3 DNA: TGTGCCAGCAGTCTGACCGGGGCGGGGGGAAGCACAGATACGCAGTATTTT
CDR3 protein: CASSLTGAGGSTDTQYF

V gene: TRBV11-3
D gene: NA
clone size: NA
J gene: TRBJ2-7
CDR3 DNA: TGTGCCAGCAGCCCCACCCAGGGATCCTACGAGCAGTACTTC
CDR3 protein: CASSPTQGSYEQYF

V gene: TRBV19
D gene: TRBD2
clone size: NA
J gene: TRBJ2-1
CDR3 DNA: TGTGCCAGTAGTAATAGCGGGGGGGCCGGTGAGCAGTTCTTC
CDR3 protein: CASSNSGGAGEQFF

V gene: TRBV27
D gene: TRBD2
clone size: NA
J gene: TRBJ2-7
CDR3 DNA: TGTGCCAGCAGTTCGCCCCTGGGGGGGAGGCGGCCCCCCTACGAGCAGTACTTC
CDR3 protein: CASSSPLGGRRPPYEQYF

V gene: TRBV27
D gene: NA
clone size: NA
J gene: TRBJ1-2
CDR3 DNA: TGTGCCAGCAGTTTCTTCCCGGGACTTGGCTATGGCTACACCTTC
CDR3 protein: CASSFFPGLGYGYTF

V gene: TRBV28
D gene: NA
clone size: once
J gene: TRBJ1-3
CDR3 DNA: TGTGCCAGCAGTCTAACCACAGGGTCCGGAAACACCATATATTTT
CDR3 protein: CASSLTTGSGNTIYF

V gene: TRBV5-1
D gene: TRBD2
clone size: NA
J gene: TRBJ2-5
CDR3 DNA: TGCGCCAGCAGCTTGGTAGCGGGCTTAGAGGCCCAGTACTTC
CDR3 protein: CASSLVAGLEAQYF

V gene: TRBV7-9
D gene: NA
clone size: NA
J gene: TRBJ1-5
CDR3 DNA: TGTGCCAGCAGGCCGACAGGTAAGACCAATCAGCCCCAGCATTTT
CDR3 protein: CASRPTGKTNQPQHF

V gene: TRBV6-1
D gene: NA
clone size: NA
J gene: TRBJ1-4
CDR3 DNA: TGTGCCAGCGGGCCGGGACATGGGGATGAAAAACTGTTTTTT
CDR3 protein: CASGPGHGDEKLFF

V gene: TRBV28
D gene: TRBD1
clone size: NA
J gene: TRBJ1-2
CDR3 DNA: TGTGCCAGCAACCAGGGACAGGGGGCGGGTGGCTACACCTTC
CDR3 protein: CASNQGQGAGGYTF

V gene: TRBV11-2
D gene: TRBD2
clone size: NA
J gene: TRBJ2-1
CDR3 DNA: TGTGCCAGCAGCTTACGGGAGGGTCCCAATGAGCAGTTCTTC
CDR3 protein: CASSLREGPNEQFF

V gene: TRBV18
D gene: NA
clone size: NA
J gene: TRBJ2-7
CDR3 DNA: TGTGCCAGCTCTGGAGGTTACGAGCAGTACTTC
CDR3 protein: CASSGGYEQYF

V gene: TRBV7-2
D gene: NA
clone size: few
J gene: TRBJ1-1
CDR3 DNA: TGTGCCAGCAGCTTATCATCGAACACTGAAGCTTTCTTT
CDR3 protein: CASSLSSNTEAFF

V gene: TRBV28
D gene: TRBD2
clone size: NA
J gene: TRBJ2-7
CDR3 DNA: TGTGCCAGCAGTTTCAGCACCGGGACTAGCGGGAGTTACGAGCAGTACTTC
CDR3 protein: CASSFSTGTSGSYEQYF

V gene: TRBV7-6
D gene: NA
clone size: NA
J gene: TRBJ1-1
CDR3 DNA: TGTGCCAGCAGCTTAGATGGCAGTCCTAACACTGAAGCTTTCTTT
CDR3 protein: CASSLDGSPNTEAFF